This T cell receptor (beta chain) was captured in a study of identical twins' blood T cells. Study context: About six alpha and about 6 beta libraries together yielded roughly 50 million reads. Study-wide points: Top TCRbeta clonotypes were shared more with twin than unrelated donors. Shared environment remains a possible cause of twin similarity.

Each TCR cDNA library carried sample-specific barcodes on both ends. Each CDR3 protein gets one entry after TCRdb re-called the 5' RACE reads with MiXCR. The repertoire holds 300,000 to 450,000 distinct CDR3 sequences, with over 25% as singletons. This clonotype has just a few counts. Its target is not known. The CDR3 loop spans 15 amino acids. Trimming shortened V by 1 base and J by 0 bases, and 7 bases separated the two germline ends. Germline-derived CDR1 and CDR2 are LGHDT and YNNKEL (reference sequence). Sequenced material: PBMCs. The receptor was isolated from a woman aged 18-55 years in good health. The chain is built from TRBV3-1 and TRBJ1-3, with D unresolved. CDR3 sequence: CASSQGGSSGNTIYF. The CDR3 DNA is TGTGCCAGCAGCCAAGGGGGAAGCTCTGGAAACACCATATATTTT.